This T cell receptor (beta chain) was obtained from a study of shared clonotypes between healthy human individuals (dated by TCRdb to 2019 to 2021). For context, the study as a whole: The cohort comprised two women and a few men aged 18 to 49 years. Per donor, three plates each were used for CD4 naive and CD4 memory, two for CD8 naive, and one for CD8 memory. Blood TCR repertoires of a handful of healthy adults were deeply sequenced to estimate repertoire size and the extent of clonotype sharing between individuals. To increase sequencing depth and limit assay-specific biases, different laboratories used diverse techniques to prepare libraries and sequence TCR repertoires. Each donor's leukapheresis produced roughly between roughly 0.85 and 9.5 billion PBMCs.

General conclusions and limits of the study: Larger estimated clonotype richness was generally found for naive subsets than for memory subsets. Compared with non-shared clonotypes, clonotypes shared by all four sorted-subset donors had higher generation probabilities. Sampling was restricted to blood, and TCR repertoires in tissues likely differ from the TCR repertoires found in blood. Rarefaction of sorted-subset datasets indicated incomplete sequencing despite the large sequencing depth. The genetic and exposure-history diversity represented was limited by the small number of donors. Across several donors, approximately 4.6% of naive CD4, around 3.5% of naive CD8, about 2.3% of memory CD4, and 0.4% of memory CD8 clonotypes were shared. Pairwise subsampling led to the expectation that sequencing depth would affect the degree of clonotype sharing among donors.

Between the V and J ends, shortened by 3 bases and 0 bases respectively, the junction contains 9 bases. There are 14 amino acids in the CDR3, from cysteine to phenylalanine inclusive. The entry retains the CDR3 DNA only, 42 bases that are in frame from base 1. From the germline V gene (reference sequence), CDR1 is MNHEY and CDR2 is SMNVEV. Note on this clone: The antigen it recognizes is unknown. No base qualities exist here, and no much larger clone lies one base off it.

Using the deep immunoSEQ assay, TCR CDR3 regions were amplified from genomic DNA by multiplex PCR. Extracted genomic DNA from each cell subset was spread evenly across all wells of several immunoSEQ 96-well plates, with each plate serving as a replicate. Each replicate PCR for sorted subsets received 200 ng genomic DNA, equal to tens of thousands of T cell genomes. Purified libraries were quantified with a Qubit 3.0 fluorometer, sized on a Bioanalyzer 2100, and re-quantified with the KAPA Library Quantification kit. Every immunoSEQ 96-well plate was sequenced on a separate single-read 150-cycle Illumina NextSeq 550 flow cell. Regarding the original processing steps: Because only junctional sequences without quality scores were contained in the immunoSEQ output, filtering matching that applied to full-length reads could not be performed. To assign V/J genes and CDR3, sequences were annotated using PyIR, a Python wrapper for IgBLAST v1.9, with IMGT germline references. Any read was removed if the V/J assignment was weak (E-value above 1e-6), the CDR3 was missing, or the read contained stop codons, out-of-frame junctions, or ambiguous translated residues. A V3J clonotype was defined by an identical inferred V gene, J gene, and CDR3 amino acid sequence. Percentage overlap between repertoires was computed as shared unique clonotypes divided by the size of the smaller repertoire. RTK rarefaction, the Chao1 estimator, and Recon v2.1 estimates of unobserved clonotypes were used to assess repertoire richness. OLGA was used to compute generation probabilities for all TCRbeta clonotypes that the gDNA method yielded from four donors. TCRdb took this table from immuneACCESS and kept in-frame rearrangements with V and J called. Such tables lack part of the clones; where checked against another copy, unresolved V genes explain under half of the gap, and the rest is unexplained. V and J calls and clone size come straight from that table; D and trimming were deduced from the DNA. A total of approximately 640,000 clones appear in this sample, 80% to 95% of them only once. 30% to 40% of the sample is in the top ten clones.

The donors were healthy, HIV-negative adults who had no recently reported acute infections or vaccinations. Only Caucasian adults living in Nashville, Tennessee, USA were represented among the donors. The CD8 memory samples were a combination of magnetically selected CD45RO+ cells and CCR7-negative CD45RA+ effector memory (TemRA) cells. Blood was collected by leukapheresis, and PBMCs were isolated by Ficoll-Histopaque density gradient centrifugation and then cryopreserved in liquid nitrogen vapor phase. Analytical flow cytometry was used to check the purity and quantity of every magnetically sorted T cell population. Genomic DNA was isolated from each sorted fraction and quantified by UV absorbance on a Nanodrop 2000c.

The sequence is built from TRBV27 and TRBJ2-7, and perhaps TRBD1 as D gene, on 5 matching bases. The receptor's source is a young man in good health. Some clones in this sample may be carry-over from other donors' samples. The source material was memory CD8+ T cells from PBMCs. According to the study, the label for this sample's cell subset or site signals: CD45RO+ cells pooled with CCR7-negative TemRA cells. Here the CDR3 is given as CASSFGAASYEQYF. In nucleotides, the sequence is TGTGCCAGCAGTTTTGGGGCGGCCTCCTACGAGCAGTACTTC.